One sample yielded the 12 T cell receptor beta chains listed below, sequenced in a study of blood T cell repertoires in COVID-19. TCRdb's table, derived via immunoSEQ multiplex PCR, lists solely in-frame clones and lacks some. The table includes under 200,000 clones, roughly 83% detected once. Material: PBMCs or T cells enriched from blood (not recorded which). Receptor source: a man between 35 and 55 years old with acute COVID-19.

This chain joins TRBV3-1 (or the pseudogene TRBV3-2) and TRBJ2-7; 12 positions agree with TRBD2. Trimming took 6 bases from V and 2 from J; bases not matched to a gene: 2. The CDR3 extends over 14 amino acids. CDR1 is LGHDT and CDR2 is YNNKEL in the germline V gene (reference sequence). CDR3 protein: CASSRTSGTYEQYF. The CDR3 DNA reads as TGTGCCAGCAGTCGGACTAGCGGGACCTACGAGCAGTACTTC.

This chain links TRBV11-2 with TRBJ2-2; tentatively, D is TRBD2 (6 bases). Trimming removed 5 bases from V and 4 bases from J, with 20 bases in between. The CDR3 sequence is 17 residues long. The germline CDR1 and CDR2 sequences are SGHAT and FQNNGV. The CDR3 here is CASSPPMGGTGTGELFF. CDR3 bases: TGTGCCAGCAGCCCTCCCATGGGCGGGACGGGCACCGGGGAGCTGTTTTTT.

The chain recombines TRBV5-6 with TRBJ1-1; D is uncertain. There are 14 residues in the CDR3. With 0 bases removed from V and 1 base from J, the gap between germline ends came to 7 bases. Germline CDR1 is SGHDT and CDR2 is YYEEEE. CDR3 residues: CASSLGARNTEAFF. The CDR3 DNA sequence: TGTGCCAGCAGCTTGGGGGCCCGGAACACTGAAGCTTTCTTT.

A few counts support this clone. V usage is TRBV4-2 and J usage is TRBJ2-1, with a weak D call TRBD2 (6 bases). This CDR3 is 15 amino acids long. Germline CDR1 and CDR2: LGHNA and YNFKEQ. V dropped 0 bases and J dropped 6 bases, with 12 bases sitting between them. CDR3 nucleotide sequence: TGTGCCAGCAGCCAAGATCCCACGGGAGCCAATGAGCAGTTCTTC. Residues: CASSQDPTGANEQFF.

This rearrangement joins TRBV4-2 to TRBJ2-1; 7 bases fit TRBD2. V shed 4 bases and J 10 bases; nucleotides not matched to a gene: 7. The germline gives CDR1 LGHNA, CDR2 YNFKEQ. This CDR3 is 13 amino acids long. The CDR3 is CASSRLTSLEQFF. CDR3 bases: TGTGCCAGCAGCCGCCTGACTAGCTTAGAGCAGTTCTTC.

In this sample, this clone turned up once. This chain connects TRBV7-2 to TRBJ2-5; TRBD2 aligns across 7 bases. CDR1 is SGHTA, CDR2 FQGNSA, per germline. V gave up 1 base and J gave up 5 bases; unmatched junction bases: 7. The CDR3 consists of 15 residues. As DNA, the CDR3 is TGTGCCAGCAGCTTAGATTGGGAGGGCGGGGAGACCCAGTACTTC. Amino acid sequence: CASSLDWEGGETQYF.

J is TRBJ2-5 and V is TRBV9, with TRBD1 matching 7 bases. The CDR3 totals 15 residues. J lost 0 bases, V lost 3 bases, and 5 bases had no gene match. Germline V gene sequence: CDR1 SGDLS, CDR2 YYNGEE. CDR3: CASSAGGQYQETQYF. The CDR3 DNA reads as TGTGCCAGCAGCGCTGGGGGACAGTACCAAGAGACCCAGTACTTC. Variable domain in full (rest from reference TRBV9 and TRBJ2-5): DSGVTQTPKHLITATGQRVTLRCSPRSGDLSVYWYQQSLDQGLQFLIQYYNGEERAKGNILERFSAQQFPDLHSELNLSSLELGDSALYFCASSAGGQYQETQYFGPGTRLLVL.

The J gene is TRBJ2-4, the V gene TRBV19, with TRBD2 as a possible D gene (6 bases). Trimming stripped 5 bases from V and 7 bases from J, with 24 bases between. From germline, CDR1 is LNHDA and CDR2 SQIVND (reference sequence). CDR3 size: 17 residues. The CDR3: CASSPPGGSGVRNIQYF. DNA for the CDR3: TGTGCCAGTAGTCCTCCTGGGGGTAGCGGAGTCAGGAACATTCAGTACTTC.

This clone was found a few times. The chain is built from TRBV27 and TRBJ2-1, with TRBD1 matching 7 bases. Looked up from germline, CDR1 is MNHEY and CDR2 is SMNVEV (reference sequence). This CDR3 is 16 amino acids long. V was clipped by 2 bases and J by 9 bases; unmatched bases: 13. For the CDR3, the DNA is TGTGCCAGCAGTTTAAATGCAGGGGGATCCCGGGGTGAGCAGTTCTTC. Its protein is CASSLNAGGSRGEQFF.

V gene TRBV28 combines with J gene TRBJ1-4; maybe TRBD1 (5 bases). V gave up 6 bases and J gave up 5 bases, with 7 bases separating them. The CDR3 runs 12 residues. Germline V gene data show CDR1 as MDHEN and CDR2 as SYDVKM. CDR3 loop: CASSRGNEKLFF. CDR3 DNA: TGTGCCAGCAGCCGGGGGAATGAAAAACTGTTTTTT.

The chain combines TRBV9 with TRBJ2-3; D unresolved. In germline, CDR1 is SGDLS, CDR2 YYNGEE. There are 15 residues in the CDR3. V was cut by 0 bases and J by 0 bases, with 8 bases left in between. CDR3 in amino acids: CASSVDSASTDTQYF. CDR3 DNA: TGTGCCAGCAGCGTAGACTCCGCTAGCACAGATACGCAGTATTTT.

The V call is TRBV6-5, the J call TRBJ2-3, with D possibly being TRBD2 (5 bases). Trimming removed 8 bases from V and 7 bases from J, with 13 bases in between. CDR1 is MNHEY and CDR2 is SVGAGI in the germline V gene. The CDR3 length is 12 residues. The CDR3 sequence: CASREGKYTQYF. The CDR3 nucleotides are TGTGCCAGCCGCGAGGGAAAATATACGCAGTATTTT.